The 5 T cell receptor beta chains in this list originate from one sample, sequenced in a study of technical replicates of blood from several donors. Generated by immunoSEQ multiplex PCR, the TCRdb table keeps only in-frame clones and is missing some. The sample has some 70,000 clones, roughly 92% seen once. The sequenced sample consisted of T cells isolated from PBMCs. These receptors originate from a human donor in good health.

This chain uses TRBV5-6 with TRBJ2-5, with a tentative D call TRBD2 (6 bases). The CDR3 is 15 residues long. The V gene lost 0 bases and the J gene lost 5 bases, with 14 bases spanning the gap. CDR1 SGHDT and CDR2 YYEEEE come from the germline V gene. The CDR3 DNA follows: TGTGCCAGCAGCTTGGTGGGCGGGGATGAGGAGACCCAGTACTTC. Translated: CASSLVGGDEETQYF.

The genes are TRBV30 and TRBJ2-7; no reliable D call. CDR3 length equals 12 residues. V shed 0 bases and J shed 0 bases, with 3 bases lying between them. Per germline, CDR1 GTSNPN and CDR2 SVGIG (reference sequence). CDR3 region: CAWSVLSYEQYF. The CDR3 DNA reads as TGTGCCTGGAGTGTTCTCTCCTACGAGCAGTACTTC.

The J gene is TRBJ2-7, the V gene TRBV21-1; the table's TRBD1 call for D was not verified on the DNA. TRBV21-1 is recorded as a pseudogene. The CDR3 is 16 residues long. The CDR3 spells CASSKALQGANYEQYF. The CDR3 coding sequence is TGTGCCAGCAGCAAAGCTCTCCAGGGGGCTAACTACGAGCAGTACTTC.

V usage is TRBV11-1 and J usage is TRBJ2-7; 8 positions agree with TRBD2. The germline CDR1 and CDR2 sequences are SGHAT and FQDESV (reference sequence). The CDR3 has 13 amino acids. Germline trimming cut 5 bases from V and 6 bases from J; bases unmatched to any gene: 6. The chain's CDR3 is CASSAGGGIEQYF. The CDR3 DNA is TGTGCCAGCAGCGCCGGGGGGGGGATCGAGCAGTACTTC. The entire variable domain, with the rest obtained from reference TRBV11-1 and TRBJ2-7, is as follows: EAEVAQSPRYKITEKSQAVAFWCDPISGHATLYWYRQILGQGPELLVQFQDESVVDDSQLPKDRFSAERLKGVDSTLKIQPAELGDSAMYLCASSAGGGIEQYFGPGTRLTVT.

The rearrangement joins TRBV5-4 to TRBJ1-4; 8 nucleotides agree with TRBD1. J was trimmed by 4 bases and V by 4 bases; bases with no gene match: 9. Germline V gene data show CDR1 as SGHNT and CDR2 as YYREEE (reference sequence). The CDR3 is 16 residues long. The CDR3 sequence is CASSTGQGGNNEKLFF. DNA for the CDR3: TGTGCCAGCAGCACCGGACAGGGAGGGAATAATGAAAAACTGTTTTTT.